These 27 T cell receptor beta chains share one sample of origin, sequenced in a study of blood T cell repertoires in COVID-19. Profiling relied on immunoSEQ multiplex PCR, and the TCRdb table lists in-frame clones only, not all of them. Of about 80,000 clones in the sample, about 83% are singletons; the top ten hold roughly 9%. What was sequenced was peripheral blood. The receptors were gathered from a human donor in a cohort sampled during active COVID-19.

This chain connects TRBV5-4 to TRBJ1-6; perhaps TRBD1 as D (6 bases). Germline V gene data show CDR1 as SGHNT and CDR2 as YYREEE (reference sequence). CDR3 length: 14 amino acids. Between the trimmed V and J ends, which lost 4 bases and 6 bases, there was a span of 11 bases. The CDR3 region is CASSLGAVNSPLHF. The CDR3 DNA reads TGTGCCAGCAGCCTGGGGGCAGTTAATTCACCCCTCCACTTT.

The chain has TRBV11-2 and TRBJ2-2; 12 bases align to TRBD2. There are 16 residues in the CDR3. The trim removed 6 bases at V and 4 bases at J, leaving 6 bases unmatched. Germline V gene sequence: CDR1 SGHAT, CDR2 FQNNGV. DNA for the CDR3: TGTGCCAGCAGGACGACTAGCGGGAGTATCACCGGGGAGCTGTTTTTT. It codes for CASRTTSGSITGELFF.

The V call is TRBV7-9, the J call TRBJ2-5; 9 bases are shared with TRBD2. CDR1 SEHNR and CDR2 FQNEAQ come from the germline V gene (reference sequence). V was clipped by 5 bases and J by 4 bases; unmatched bases: 8. The CDR3 consists of 15 residues. CDR3 sequence (DNA): TGTGCCAGCAGCCTCGGGGGAGCGGGAGGAGAGACCCAGTACTTC. Its translation: CASSLGGAGGETQYF.

The chain recombines TRBV6-5 with TRBJ1-1; tentatively, D is TRBD1 (5 bases). CDR1 is MNHEY and CDR2 is SVGAGI in the germline V gene. V lost 8 bases, J lost 1 base, and 17 bases lay in between. The length of the CDR3 is 15 residues. CDR3: CASSPGRIKNTEAFF. The CDR3 DNA is TGTGCCAGCTCGCCAGGGCGAATAAAGAACACTGAAGCTTTCTTT.

V and J are TRBV2 and TRBJ2-1, with TRBD2 matching over 13 bases. In germline, CDR1 is SNHLY, CDR2 FYNNEI. J gave up 4 bases and V 3 bases, and 0 bases lay outside the gene matches. This CDR3 is built from 15 residues. The CDR3 region is CASSEGLAGYNEQFF. In DNA, the CDR3 is TGTGCCAGCAGTGAGGGACTAGCGGGGTACAATGAGCAGTTCTTC.

The chain has TRBV7-9 and TRBJ2-5, with TRBD2 as a possible D gene (7 bases). Between the trimmed V and J ends, which lost 1 base and 0 bases, there was a span of 15 bases. Germline V gives CDR1 SEHNR, CDR2 FQNEAQ (reference sequence). This CDR3 has 17 residues. The DNA of the CDR3 is TGTGCCAGCAGCTTAGTTGCGGGGGCGACGTACCAAGAGACCCAGTACTTC. As protein: CASSLVAGATYQETQYF.

The chain links TRBV28 to TRBJ2-7; the match to TRBD2 covers 12 bases. Germline loops: CDR1 MDHEN, CDR2 SYDVKM. This CDR3 has 15 residues. V shed 7 bases, J shed 3 bases, and the junction held 7 bases outside the gene matches. The DNA of the CDR3 is TGTGCCAGCACCCAATCGGGACTAGCGGGCTACGAGCAGTACTTC. Translating gives CASTQSGLAGYEQYF.

The chain joins TRBV5-1 to TRBJ1-5; TRBD1 aligns across 7 bases. V was pared by 0 bases and J by 7 bases, with 7 bases of the junction left unmatched. The CDR3 extends over 15 amino acids. Looked up from germline, CDR1 is SGHRS and CDR2 is YFSETQ. The CDR3 sequence is CASSLGTGGTQPQHF. Written as DNA, the CDR3 is TGCGCCAGCAGCTTGGGGACAGGTGGAACCCAGCCCCAGCATTTT.

This chain joins TRBV12-3 or TRBV12-4 and TRBJ1-6; the D gene is possibly TRBD1 (5 bases). This CDR3 has 13 amino acids. Trimming shortened V by 3 bases and J by 13 bases, and 13 bases separated the two germline ends. The DNA of the CDR3 is TGTGCCAGCAGTTTTAGGGGCAGCCCCCCCCTCCACTTT. As protein: CASSFRGSPPLHF.

The CDR3 DNA reads TGTGCCAGCAAGAGGGAGACCGGGGCCAACGTCCTGACTTTC. Translating gives CASKRETGANVLTF. This chain joins TRBV2 and TRBJ2-6, with a weak D call TRBD2 (5 bases). Germline V CDR1 and CDR2: SNHLY, FYNNEI. The length of the CDR3 is 14 residues. Trimming took 7 bases from V and 4 from J, leaving 11 bases between them.

The chain has TRBV7-3 and TRBJ2-5, with D possibly matching TRBD2 (7 bases). In germline, CDR1 is SGHTA, CDR2 FQGTGA. V lost 4 bases to trimming and J lost 5 bases, with 23 bases between them. The CDR3 has 17 amino acids. The CDR3 nucleotides read TGTGCCAGCAGCTACCACCGGCTTGCGGGGGCGGGGGAGACCCAGTACTTC. It specifies CASSYHRLAGAGETQYF. The full variable domain, its missing parts supplied by reference TRBV7-3 and TRBJ2-5, is GAGVSQTPSNKVTEKGKYVELRCDPISGHTALYWYRQSLGQGPEFLIYFQGTGAADDSGLPNDRFFAVRPEGSVSTLKIQRTERGDSAVYLCASSYHRLAGAGETQYFGPGTRLLVL.

The gene calls are TRBV30 and TRBJ1-5; weak D call: TRBD1 (6 bases). CDR1 and CDR2 from the germline V gene are GTSNPN and SVGIG (reference sequence). The CDR3 consists of 15 residues. Trimming took 0 bases from V and 7 from J, leaving 16 bases between them. The DNA for the CDR3 is TGTGCCTGGAGTGTACGGTCAGGGGTTGAGCAGCCCCAGCATTTT. Translation: CAWSVRSGVEQPQHF. Variable domain in full (rest from reference TRBV30 and TRBJ1-5): SQTIHQWPATLVQPVGSPLSLECTVEGTSNPNLYWYRQAAGRGLQLLFYSVGIGQISSEVPQNLSASRPQDRQFILSSKKLLLSDSGFYLCAWSVRSGVEQPQHFGDGTRLSIL.

The chain carries TRBV19 and TRBJ2-3; 9 bases map to TRBD2. Trimming at V came to 6 bases and at J to 3 bases, leaving 7 bases not matched to a gene. Germline loops: CDR1 LNHDA, CDR2 SQIVND (reference sequence). The CDR3 is 15 amino acids. Here the CDR3 reads CASSPRGGQTDTQYF. CDR3 bases: TGTGCCAGTAGCCCGCGGGGGGGCCAGACAGATACGCAGTATTTT.

V and J are TRBV27 and TRBJ2-3; D ambiguous. V lost 0 bases and J lost 3, with 7 bases in between. Germline loops: CDR1 MNHEY, CDR2 SMNVEV (reference sequence). The CDR3 loop spans 14 amino acids. The DNA for the CDR3 is TGTGCCAGCAGTTTATCGTACATAACAGATACGCAGTATTTT. This translates into CASSLSYITDTQYF.

CDR3 protein: CASQAGTSGGVGELFF. The CDR3 nucleotides are TGTGCCAGCCAAGCTGGGACTAGCGGGGGGGTCGGGGAGCTGTTTTTT. The chain couples TRBV2 to TRBJ2-2; 16 bases agree with TRBD2. This CDR3 is built from 16 residues. V gave up 8 bases and J gave up 7 bases; unmatched junction bases: 7. CDR1 SNHLY and CDR2 FYNNEI come from the germline V gene.

This chain joins TRBV3-1 (or the pseudogene TRBV3-2) and TRBJ2-7; a weak D match, TRBD1 (7 bases). This CDR3 has 13 amino acids. Germline values: CDR1 LGHDT, CDR2 YNNKEL (reference sequence). V lost 2 bases and J 6 bases, leaving 11 bases between the germline ends. The CDR3 loop is CASSQLQGGEQYF. For the CDR3, the DNA is TGTGCCAGCAGCCAACTGCAGGGGGGCGAGCAGTACTTC.

V is TRBV5-1 and J is TRBJ2-3; 7 bases match TRBD2. The V segment lost 5 bases and the J segment 0 bases; nucleotides outside the gene matches: 6. CDR3 size: 15 residues. CDR1 is SGHRS and CDR2 is YFSETQ in the germline V gene. For the CDR3, the DNA is TGCGCCAGCAGTTCAAGCGGGGCTAGCACAGATACGCAGTATTTT. Protein: CASSSSGASTDTQYF. Based on the CDR3 plus reference TRBV5-1 and TRBJ2-3, the full variable domain is KAGVTQTPRYLIKTRGQQVTLSCSPISGHRSVSWYQQTPGQGLQFLFEYFSETQRNKGNFPGRFSGRQFSNSRSEMNVSTLELGDSALYLCASSSSGASTDTQYFGPGTRLTVL.

The chain couples TRBV2 to TRBJ2-4; TRBD2 matches 10 bases. After removal of 4 bases from V and 0 bases from J, the junction contained 6 bases not matched to a gene. Germline V gene data show CDR1 as SNHLY and CDR2 as FYNNEI. This CDR3 is 17 amino acids long. CDR3 sequence reads: CASSGASGGLAKNIQYF. The DNA of the CDR3 is TGTGCCAGCAGTGGGGCTAGCGGGGGCCTAGCCAAAAACATTCAGTACTTC. Together with reference TRBV2 and TRBJ2-4, the CDR3 gives the full variable domain: EPEVTQTPSHQVTQMGQEVILRCVPISNHLYFYWYRQILGQKVEFLVSFYNNEISEKSEIFDDQFSVERPDGSNFTLKIRSTKLEDSAMYFCASSGASGGLAKNIQYFGAGTRLSVL.

The V call is TRBV7-3, the J call TRBJ2-7; 8 nucleotides align to TRBD2. The CDR3 extends over 14 amino acids. CDR1 and CDR2 from the germline V gene are SGHTA and FQGTGA. The V segment lost 5 bases and the J segment 6 bases; nucleotides outside the gene matches: 9. The CDR3 here is CASSPSLAGGEQYF. CDR3 nucleotide sequence: TGTGCCAGCAGCCCATCCCTGGCGGGAGGCGAGCAGTACTTC.

Concerning this clone itself: Other nucleotide sequences in the sample specify the same CDR3. The genes are TRBV15 and TRBJ1-5; 7 positions match TRBD1. CDR3 length: 14 residues. Germline V gives CDR1 LNHNV, CDR2 YYDKDF (reference sequence). With 1 base clipped from V and 7 bases from J, the junction kept 4 bases outside the gene matches. The CDR3 protein is CATSRGGGGQPQHF. In DNA, the CDR3 is TGTGCCACCAGCAGAGGAGGGGGCGGGCAGCCCCAGCATTTT.

The chain uses TRBV5-5 and TRBJ2-3; weak D call: TRBD2 (6 bases). V lost 3 bases, J lost 7 bases, and 15 bases lay in between. The CDR3 is 14 residues long. Germline loops: CDR1 SGHKS, CDR2 YYEKEE (reference sequence). This CDR3 reads CASSSGLEINTQYF. CDR3 DNA: TGTGCCAGCAGCTCGGGACTTGAAATAAATACGCAGTATTTT.

This sequence joins TRBV19 and TRBJ1-2; 9 bases are a match to TRBD1. J lost 7 bases, V lost 4 bases, and 10 bases had no gene match. CDR3 length: 15 amino acids. The germline V gene encodes CDR1 LNHDA and CDR2 SQIVND (reference sequence). The CDR3 coding sequence is TGTGCCAGTAGTACGTCCCAACAGGGGGCGCTTGGCTACACCTTC. Amino acids: CASSTSQQGALGYTF.

The sample holds one count of this clone. This chain links TRBV6-5 with TRBJ2-2; 12 bases are a match to TRBD1. J lost 7 bases, V lost 6 bases, and 3 bases had no gene match. Germline loops: CDR1 MNHEY, CDR2 SVGAGI. The CDR3 is 14 amino acids. The CDR3 bases are TGTGCCAGCAGAGGGACAGGGGGCATCGGGGAGCTGTTTTTT. Protein: CASRGTGGIGELFF.

The V call is TRBV5-4, the J call TRBJ2-2; D gene uncertain. The CDR3 has 13 amino acids. V gave up 4 bases and J gave up 3 bases, with 7 bases separating them. Germline V gives CDR1 SGHNT, CDR2 YYREEE (reference sequence). The CDR3 reads CASSPIDTGELFF. The DNA of the CDR3 is TGTGCCAGCAGCCCTATAGACACCGGGGAGCTGTTTTTT. Full variable domain (remainder filled in from reference TRBV5-4 and TRBJ2-2): ETGVTQSPTHLIKTRGQQVTLRCSSQSGHNTVSWYQQALGQGPQFIFQYYREEENGRGNFPPRFSGLQFPNYSSELNVNALELDDSALYLCASSPIDTGELFFGEGSRLTVL.

This clone is categorized as medium-sized (0.01 to 0.1%). The gene calls are TRBV12-3 or TRBV12-4 and TRBJ2-1; 8 nucleotides align to TRBD2. CDR3 length equals 12 residues. J gave up 9 bases and V 6 bases, and 4 bases lay outside the gene matches. In nucleotides, the CDR3 is TGTGCCAGCAGACTGGGACTAGGTGAGCAGTTCTTC. Translated, it gives CASRLGLGEQFF.

The CDR3 DNA reads TGTGCCAGCAGCCCACTGGGGGGAGGGCAAGAGACCCAGTACTTC. Translated: CASSPLGGGQETQYF. The chain employs TRBV13 and TRBJ2-5; TRBD2 matches 7 bases. The CDR3 is made up of 15 amino acids. Germline CDR1 reads PRHDT; CDR2 reads FYEKMQ (reference sequence). V lost 5 bases to trimming and J lost 2 bases; unmatched junction nucleotides: 8.

This chain connects TRBV19 to TRBJ1-5; TRBD1 might be the D (5 bases). There are 15 residues in the CDR3. CDR1 is LNHDA and CDR2 is SQIVND in the germline V gene (reference sequence). The V end was cut by 4 bases, the J end by 2 bases, with 12 bases between. In nucleotides, the CDR3 is TGTGCCAGTAGTAGCGGGGGTCCCGGCAATCAGCCCCAGCATTTT. Translated: CASSSGGPGNQPQHF.